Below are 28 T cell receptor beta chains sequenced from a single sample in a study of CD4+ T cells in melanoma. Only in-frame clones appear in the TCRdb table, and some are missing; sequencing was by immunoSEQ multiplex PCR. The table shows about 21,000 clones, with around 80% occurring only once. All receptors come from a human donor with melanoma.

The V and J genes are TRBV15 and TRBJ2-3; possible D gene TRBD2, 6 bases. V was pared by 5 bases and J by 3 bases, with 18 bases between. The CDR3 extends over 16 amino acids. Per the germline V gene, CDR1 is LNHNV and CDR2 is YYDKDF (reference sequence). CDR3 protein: CATSRNRAGITDTQYF. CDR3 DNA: TGTGCCACCAGCCGAAACCGGGCGGGGATAACAGATACGCAGTATTTT.

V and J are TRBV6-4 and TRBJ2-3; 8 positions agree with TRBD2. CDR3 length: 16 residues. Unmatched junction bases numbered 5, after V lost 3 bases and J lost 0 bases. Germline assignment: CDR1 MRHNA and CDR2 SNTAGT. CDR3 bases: TGTGCCAGCAGTGATAAAGCGGGGGTGAGCACAGATACGCAGTATTTT. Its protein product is CASSDKAGVSTDTQYF.

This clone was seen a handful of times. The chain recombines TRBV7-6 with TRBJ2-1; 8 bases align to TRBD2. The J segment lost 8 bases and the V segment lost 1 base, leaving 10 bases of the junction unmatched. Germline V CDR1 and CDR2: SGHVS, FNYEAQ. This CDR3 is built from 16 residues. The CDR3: CASSLGAGEPRDEQFF. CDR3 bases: TGTGCCAGCAGCTTAGGAGCGGGGGAGCCTCGGGATGAGCAGTTCTTC.

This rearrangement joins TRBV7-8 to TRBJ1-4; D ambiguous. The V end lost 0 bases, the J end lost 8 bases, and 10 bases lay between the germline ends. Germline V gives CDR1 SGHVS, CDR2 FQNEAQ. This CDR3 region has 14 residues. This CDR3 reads CASSLARLGEKLFF. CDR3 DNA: TGTGCCAGCAGCTTAGCGCGGCTAGGGGAAAAACTGTTTTTT.

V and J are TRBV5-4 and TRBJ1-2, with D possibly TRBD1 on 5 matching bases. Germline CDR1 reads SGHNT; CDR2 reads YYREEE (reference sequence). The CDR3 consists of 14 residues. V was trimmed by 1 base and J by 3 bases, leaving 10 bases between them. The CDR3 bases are TGTGCCAGCAGCTTGTCAGGGATCCACTATGGCTACACCTTC. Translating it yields CASSLSGIHYGYTF.

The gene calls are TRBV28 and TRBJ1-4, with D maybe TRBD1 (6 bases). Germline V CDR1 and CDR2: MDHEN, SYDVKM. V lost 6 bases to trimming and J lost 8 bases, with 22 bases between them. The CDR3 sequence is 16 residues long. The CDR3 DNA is TGTGCCAGCAGGGCACCAACAGGGAGTCATGAGGAAAAACTGTTTTTT. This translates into CASRAPTGSHEEKLFF. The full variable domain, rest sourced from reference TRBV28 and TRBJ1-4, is DVKVTQSSRYLVKRTGEKVFLECVQDMDHENMFWYRQDPGLGLRLIYFSYDVKMKEKGDIPEGYSVSREKKERFSLILESASTNQTSMYLCASRAPTGSHEEKLFFGSGTQLSVL.

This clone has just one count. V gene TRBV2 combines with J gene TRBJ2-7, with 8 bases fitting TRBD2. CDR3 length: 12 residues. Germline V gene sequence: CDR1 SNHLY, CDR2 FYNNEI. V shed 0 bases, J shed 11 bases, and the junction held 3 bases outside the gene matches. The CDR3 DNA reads TGTGCCAGCAGTGAAGCGCGGCGGGAGGAGTACTTC. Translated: CASSEARREEYF.

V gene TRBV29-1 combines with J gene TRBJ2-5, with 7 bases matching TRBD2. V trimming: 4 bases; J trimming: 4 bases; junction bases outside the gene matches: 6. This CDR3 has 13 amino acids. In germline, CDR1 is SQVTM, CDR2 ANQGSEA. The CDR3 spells CSVVSGLGETQYF. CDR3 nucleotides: TGCAGCGTTGTCTCCGGACTAGGAGAGACCCAGTACTTC.

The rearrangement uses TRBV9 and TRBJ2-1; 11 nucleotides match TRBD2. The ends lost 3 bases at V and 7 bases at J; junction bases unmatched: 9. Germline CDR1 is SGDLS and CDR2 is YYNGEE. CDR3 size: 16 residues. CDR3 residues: CASSGQTSGGRNEQFF. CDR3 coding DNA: TGTGCCAGCAGCGGGCAAACTAGCGGGGGACGGAATGAGCAGTTCTTC.

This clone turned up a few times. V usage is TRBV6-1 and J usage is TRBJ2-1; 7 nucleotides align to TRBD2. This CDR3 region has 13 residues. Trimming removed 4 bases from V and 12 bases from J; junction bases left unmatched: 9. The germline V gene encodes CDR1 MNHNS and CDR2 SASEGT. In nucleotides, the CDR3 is TGTGCCAGCAGTGTCTCGGGGCCGGGGGGGCAGTTCTTC. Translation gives CASSVSGPGGQFF.

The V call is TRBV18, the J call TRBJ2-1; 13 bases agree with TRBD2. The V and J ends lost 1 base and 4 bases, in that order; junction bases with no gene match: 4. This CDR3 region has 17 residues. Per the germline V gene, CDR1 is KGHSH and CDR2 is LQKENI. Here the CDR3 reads CASSPRTSGGRYNEQFF. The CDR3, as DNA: TGTGCCAGCTCACCACGGACTAGCGGGGGCCGGTACAATGAGCAGTTCTTC.

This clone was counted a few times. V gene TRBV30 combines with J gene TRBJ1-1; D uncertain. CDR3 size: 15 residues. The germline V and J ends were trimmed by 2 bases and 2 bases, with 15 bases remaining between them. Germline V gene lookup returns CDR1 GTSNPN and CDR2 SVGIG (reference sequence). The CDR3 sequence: CAWSSRSLGNTEAFF. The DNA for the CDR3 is TGTGCCTGGAGTTCCCGATCCTTGGGCAACACTGAAGCTTTCTTT.

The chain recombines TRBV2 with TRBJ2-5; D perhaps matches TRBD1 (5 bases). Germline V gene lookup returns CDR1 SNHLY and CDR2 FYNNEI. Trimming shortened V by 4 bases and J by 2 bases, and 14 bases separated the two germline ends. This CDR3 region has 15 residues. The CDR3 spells CASSGGFPNQETQYF. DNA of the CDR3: TGTGCCAGCAGTGGGGGCTTCCCCAATCAAGAGACCCAGTACTTC.

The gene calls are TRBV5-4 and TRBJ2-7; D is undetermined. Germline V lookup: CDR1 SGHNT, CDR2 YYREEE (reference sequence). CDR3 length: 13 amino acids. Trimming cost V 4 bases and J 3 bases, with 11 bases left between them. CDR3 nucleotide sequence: TGTGCCAGCAGCACGGGTAGCCGCTACGAGCAGTACTTC. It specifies CASSTGSRYEQYF.

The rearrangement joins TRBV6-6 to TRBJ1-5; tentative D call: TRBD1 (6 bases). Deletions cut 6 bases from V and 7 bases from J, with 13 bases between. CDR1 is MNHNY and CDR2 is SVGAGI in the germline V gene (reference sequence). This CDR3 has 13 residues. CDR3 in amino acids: CASSHTGSQPQHF. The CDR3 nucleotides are TGTGCCAGCAGCCACACAGGGTCCCAGCCCCAGCATTTT.

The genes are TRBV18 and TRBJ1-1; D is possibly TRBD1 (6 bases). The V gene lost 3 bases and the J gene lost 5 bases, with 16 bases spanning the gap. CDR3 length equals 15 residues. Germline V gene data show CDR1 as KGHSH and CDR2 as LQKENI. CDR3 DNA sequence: TGTGCCAGCTCACCGATCGAGGGGGAGGGAACTGAAGCTTTCTTT. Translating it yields CASSPIEGEGTEAFF.

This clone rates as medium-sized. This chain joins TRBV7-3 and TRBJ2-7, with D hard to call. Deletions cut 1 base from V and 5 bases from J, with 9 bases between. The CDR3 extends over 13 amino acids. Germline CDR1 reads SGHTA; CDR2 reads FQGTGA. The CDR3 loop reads CASSLIAQDEQYF. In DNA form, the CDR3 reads TGTGCCAGCAGCTTAATCGCCCAGGACGAGCAGTACTTC.

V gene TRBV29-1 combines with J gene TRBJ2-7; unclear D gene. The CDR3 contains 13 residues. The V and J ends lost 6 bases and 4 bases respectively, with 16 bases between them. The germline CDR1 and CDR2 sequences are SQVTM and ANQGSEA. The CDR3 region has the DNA TGCAGCGTCGTAAAGACGCATGGATACGAGCAGTACTTC. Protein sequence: CSVVKTHGYEQYF.

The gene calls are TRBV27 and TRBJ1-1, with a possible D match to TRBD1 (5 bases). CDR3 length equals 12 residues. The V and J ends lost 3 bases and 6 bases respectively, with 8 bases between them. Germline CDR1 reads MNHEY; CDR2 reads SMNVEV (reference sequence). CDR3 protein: CASSFAGAEAFF. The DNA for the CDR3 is TGTGCCAGCAGTTTCGCGGGGGCTGAAGCTTTCTTT.

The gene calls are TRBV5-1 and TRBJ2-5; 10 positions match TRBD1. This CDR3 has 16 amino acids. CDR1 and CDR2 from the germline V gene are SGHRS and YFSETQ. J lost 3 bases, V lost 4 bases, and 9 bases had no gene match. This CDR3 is CASSPGTGVRKETQYF. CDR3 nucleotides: TGCGCCAGCAGCCCGGGGACAGGGGTCCGAAAAGAGACCCAGTACTTC.

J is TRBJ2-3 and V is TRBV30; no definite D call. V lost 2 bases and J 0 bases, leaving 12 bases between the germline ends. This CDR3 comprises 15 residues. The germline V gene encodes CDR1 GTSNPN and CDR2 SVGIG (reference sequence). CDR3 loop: CAWSQGISSTDTQYF. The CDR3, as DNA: TGTGCCTGGAGTCAAGGTATTTCTAGCACAGATACGCAGTATTTT.

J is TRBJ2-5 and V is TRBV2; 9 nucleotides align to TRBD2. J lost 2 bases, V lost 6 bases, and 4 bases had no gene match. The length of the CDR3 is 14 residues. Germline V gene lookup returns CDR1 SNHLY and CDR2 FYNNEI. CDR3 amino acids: CASRPTSGQETQYF. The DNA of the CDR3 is TGTGCCAGCAGGCCAACTAGCGGGCAAGAGACCCAGTACTTC.

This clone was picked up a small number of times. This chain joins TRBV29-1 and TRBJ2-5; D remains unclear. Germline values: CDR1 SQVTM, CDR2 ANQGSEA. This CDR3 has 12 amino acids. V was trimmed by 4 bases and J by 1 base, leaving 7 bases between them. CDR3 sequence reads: CSVALIQETQYF. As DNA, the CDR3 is TGCAGCGTTGCGCTAATCCAAGAGACCCAGTACTTC. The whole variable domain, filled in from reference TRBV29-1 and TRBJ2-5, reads SAVISQKPSRDICQRGTSLTIQCQVDSQVTMMFWYRQQPGQSLTLIATANQGSEATYESGFVIDKFPISRPNLTFSTLTVSNMSPEDSSIYLCSVALIQETQYFGPGTRLLVL.

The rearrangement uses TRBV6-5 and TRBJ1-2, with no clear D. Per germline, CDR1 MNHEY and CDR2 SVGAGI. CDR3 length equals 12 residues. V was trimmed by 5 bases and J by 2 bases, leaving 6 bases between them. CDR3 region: CASSDVNYGYTF. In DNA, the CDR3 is TGTGCCAGCAGTGATGTGAACTATGGCTACACCTTC.

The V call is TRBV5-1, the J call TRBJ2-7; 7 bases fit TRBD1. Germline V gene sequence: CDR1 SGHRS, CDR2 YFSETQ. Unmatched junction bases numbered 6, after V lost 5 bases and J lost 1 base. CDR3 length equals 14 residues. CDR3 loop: CASRYRGGSYEQYF. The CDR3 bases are TGCGCCAGCAGGTACAGGGGCGGGTCCTACGAGCAGTACTTC.

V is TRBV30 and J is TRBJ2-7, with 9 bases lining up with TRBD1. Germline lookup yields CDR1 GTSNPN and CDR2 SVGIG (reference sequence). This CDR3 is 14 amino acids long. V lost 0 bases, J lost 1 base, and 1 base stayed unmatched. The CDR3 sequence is CAWSVGTGSYEQYF. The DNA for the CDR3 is TGTGCCTGGAGTGTCGGGACAGGGTCCTACGAGCAGTACTTC.

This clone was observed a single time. For the CDR3, the DNA is TGTGCCATCAGTGAGTCCTTGCCAGGGTGGGAAAAACTGTTTTTT. It translates to CAISESLPGWEKLFF. This chain joins TRBV10-3 and TRBJ1-4, with D perhaps matching TRBD1 (5 bases). Germline V lookup: CDR1 ENHRY, CDR2 SYGVKD. Trimming cost V 0 bases and J 8 bases, with 13 bases left between them. This CDR3 is 15 amino acids long.

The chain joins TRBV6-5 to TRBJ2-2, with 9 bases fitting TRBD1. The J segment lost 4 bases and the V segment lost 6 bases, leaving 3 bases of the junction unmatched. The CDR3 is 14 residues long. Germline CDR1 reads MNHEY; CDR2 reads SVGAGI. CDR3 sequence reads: CASRPTGGTGELFF. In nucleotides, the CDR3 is TGTGCCAGCAGGCCGACAGGGGGCACCGGGGAGCTGTTTTTT.